The 26 T cell receptor beta chains below all came from one sample that was sequenced in a study of T-cell memory formation after mild COVID-19. TCRdb reprocessed the 5' RACE reads with MiXCR, giving one entry per CDR3 protein. The data hold about 470,000 distinct CDR3 sequences, with nearly 25% observed a single time. The specimen was PBMCs or a T cell subset sorted from them (not recorded which). Source of these receptors: an adult woman who had mild COVID-19 (a few samples of this study predate the infection). Cell type and time point are not known.

The V call is TRBV29-1, the J call TRBJ2-1; D might be TRBD2 (5 bases). Germline CDR1 is SQVTM and CDR2 is ANQGSEA. This CDR3 region has 11 residues. V lost 5 bases and J lost 8, with 10 bases in between. CDR3 sequence (DNA): TGCAGCGTTCCGGGGATCTATGAGCAGTTCTTC. Translating gives CSVPGIYEQFF.

The chain recombines TRBV5-6 with TRBJ1-2; 8 bases map to TRBD1. CDR1 is SGHDT, CDR2 YYEEEE, per germline. Trimming took 3 bases from V and 1 from J; bases not matched to a gene: 11. The CDR3 sequence is 17 residues long. This CDR3 is CASSSPGTGDVNYGYTF. The CDR3, as DNA: TGTGCCAGCAGCTCCCCCGGGACAGGCGATGTTAACTATGGCTACACCTTC.

The chain uses TRBV12-3 or TRBV12-4 and TRBJ2-7, with D perhaps TRBD1 (6 bases). The CDR3 has 14 amino acids. The V and J ends lost 7 bases and 0 bases respectively, with 13 bases between them. The CDR3 nucleotides read TGTGCCAGCAATCCCACAGGGTACTCCTACGAGCAGTACTTC. It translates to CASNPTGYSYEQYF.

As to this clonotype: This may arise from a read error, as a much more abundant clone is one base away. This chain connects TRBV9 to TRBJ2-3, with D unclear. This CDR3 has 13 amino acids. The V end lost 2 bases, the J end lost 1 base, and 5 bases lay between the germline ends. Germline V lookup: CDR1 SGDLS, CDR2 YYNGEE. CDR3 amino acids: CASSVVGTDTQYF. CDR3 nucleotides: TGTGCCAGCAGCGTGGTGGGCACAGATACGCAGTATTTT.

This clonotype appeared a few times. The rearrangement links TRBV12-3 or TRBV12-4 to TRBJ1-1; 8 nucleotides align to TRBD1. V lost 6 bases to trimming and J lost 11 bases; unmatched junction nucleotides: 5. CDR3 length: 11 amino acids. The CDR3 DNA reads TGTGCCAGCAGCCGGCGGACAGGGGCTTTCTTT. This encodes CASSRRTGAFF.

This clonotype was picked up a small number of times. The rearrangement joins TRBV7-3 to TRBJ2-1; TRBD2 aligns across 7 bases. This CDR3 spans 15 amino acids. The germline CDR1 and CDR2 sequences are SGHTA and FQGTGA. V was clipped by 1 base and J by 6 bases; unmatched bases: 6. CDR3 bases: TGTGCCAGCAGCTTAAGCATGCCGGGGGGCAATGAGCAGTTCTTC. Protein: CASSLSMPGGNEQFF.

The J gene is TRBJ1-1, the V gene TRBV6-4, with a weak D call TRBD1 (6 bases). The CDR3 extends over 15 amino acids. Germline CDR1 reads MRHNA; CDR2 reads SNTAGT. V was trimmed by 6 bases and J by 0 bases, leaving 14 bases between them. CDR3 in DNA: TGTGCCAGCAGCCTCTCGACAGGTTTGAACACTGAAGCTTTCTTT. Translated: CASSLSTGLNTEAFF.

V is TRBV7-9 and J is TRBJ2-7; the match to TRBD1 covers 7 bases. Germline CDR1 and CDR2: SEHNR and FQNEAQ (reference sequence). The V and J ends lost 5 bases and 4 bases, in that order; junction bases with no gene match: 5. The CDR3 extends over 13 amino acids. The CDR3 sequence is CASSGLDRYEQYF. DNA of the CDR3: TGTGCCAGCAGCGGCCTGGACAGGTACGAGCAGTACTTC.

V usage is TRBV2 and J usage is TRBJ2-7; perhaps TRBD2 as D (6 bases). CDR1 and CDR2 from the germline V gene are SNHLY and FYNNEI. This CDR3 is 13 amino acids long. The ends were cut back, 3 bases at V and 4 bases at J, with 10 bases in the middle. CDR3 bases: TGTGCCAGCAGTGAGGGACTGTTTTACGAGCAGTACTTC. Amino acid sequence: CASSEGLFYEQYF.

The rearrangement uses TRBV5-1 and TRBJ2-3; 9 bases agree with TRBD2. There are 18 residues in the CDR3. The ends lost 1 base at V and 1 base at J; junction bases unmatched: 10. The V gene's germline CDR1 is SGHRS and CDR2 YFSETQ. The CDR3 region has the DNA TGCGCCAGCAGCTTGAGCCCCCTTCGGACTAGCGGCACAGATACGCAGTATTTT. Translating gives CASSLSPLRTSGTDTQYF.

In DNA form, the CDR3 reads TGTGCCAGCAGTTTCAGGGGAAGTACCGGGGAGCTGTTTTTT. Encoded protein: CASSFRGSTGELFF. The chain uses TRBV12-3 or TRBV12-4 and TRBJ2-2; possible D gene TRBD1, 6 bases. The CDR3 sequence is 14 residues long. With 3 bases removed from V and 5 bases from J, the gap between germline ends came to 10 bases.

V is TRBV6-6 and J is TRBJ1-1; perhaps TRBD1 as D (5 bases). V was pared by 8 bases and J by 3 bases, with 16 bases between. This CDR3 contains 14 residues. The germline V gene has CDR1 MNHNY and CDR2 SVGAGI (reference sequence). Written as DNA, the CDR3 is TGTGCCAGCGCGATCGGGGGGTCGGACACTGAAGCTTTCTTT. It is translated as CASAIGGSDTEAFF.

The chain employs TRBV7-3 and TRBJ1-2, with D perhaps matching TRBD1 (6 bases). V shed 5 bases and J shed 0 bases, with 13 bases lying between them. The CDR3 is 15 amino acids. Germline values: CDR1 SGHTA, CDR2 FQGTGA. This CDR3 is CASSPSGAANYGYTF. The CDR3 DNA reads TGTGCCAGCAGCCCCTCGGGGGCAGCTAACTATGGCTACACCTTC. The full variable domain, in which reference TRBV7-3 and TRBJ1-2 provide the parts outside the CDR3, is GAGVSQTPSNKVTEKGKYVELRCDPISGHTALYWYRQSLGQGPEFLIYFQGTGAADDSGLPNDRFFAVRPEGSVSTLKIQRTERGDSAVYLCASSPSGAANYGYTFGSGTRLTVV.

This clonotype was seen a few times. The chain employs TRBV12-3 or TRBV12-4 and TRBJ2-7, with 9 bases lining up with TRBD1. Losses at the gene ends were 6 bases for V and 3 bases for J; bases not matched to a gene: 6. CDR3 length equals 14 residues. The CDR3 nucleotides are TGTGCCAGCAGAGGGGACAGGGACTACTACGAGCAGTACTTC. It is translated as CASRGDRDYYEQYF.

This clonotype occurred a few times. The chain has TRBV2 and TRBJ2-1; a weak D match, TRBD2 (5 bases). Per the germline V gene, CDR1 is SNHLY and CDR2 is FYNNEI. The CDR3 runs to 13 residues. Trimming removed 4 bases from V and 8 bases from J, with 12 bases in between. CDR3 DNA sequence: TGTGCCAGCAGTGCGAATTTCGGGGATGAGCAGTTCTTC. Translation: CASSANFGDEQFF.

This clonotype was seen a few times. J is TRBJ2-7 and V is TRBV4-1; D tentatively fits TRBD1 or TRBD2 (5 bases each). Trimming stripped 5 bases from V and 4 bases from J, with 12 bases between. Germline V gene lookup returns CDR1 MGHRA and CDR2 YSYEKL. This CDR3 comprises 13 residues. The CDR3 sequence: CASSEGTGYEQYF. CDR3 sequence (DNA): TGCGCCAGCAGCGAAGGGACGGGTTACGAGCAGTACTTC.

The chain couples TRBV4-1 to TRBJ2-3, with 8 bases matching TRBD2. The CDR3 covers 15 residues. The V segment lost 5 bases and the J segment 3 bases; nucleotides outside the gene matches: 7. Germline CDR1 is MGHRA and CDR2 is YSYEKL. The CDR3 nucleotides are TGCGCCAGCAGCTTAGCGGGGAGGAGGACAGATACGCAGTATTTT. This sequence encodes CASSLAGRRTDTQYF.

The chain is built from TRBV6-5 and TRBJ1-6; D call uncertain. CDR1 is MNHEY and CDR2 is SVGAGI in the germline V gene. The CDR3 consists of 16 residues. With 4 bases removed from V and 0 bases from J, the gap between germline ends came to 10 bases. CDR3 sequence: CASSFGRSSYNSPLHF. In nucleotides, the CDR3 is TGTGCCAGCAGTTTCGGAAGGAGCTCCTATAATTCACCCCTCCACTTT.

V gene TRBV6-6 combines with J gene TRBJ1-2, with unresolved D. The CDR3 consists of 16 residues. The germline V and J ends were trimmed by 5 bases and 0 bases, with 16 bases remaining between them. Germline CDR1 reads MNHNY; CDR2 reads SVGAGI (reference sequence). The CDR3 reads CASSTRVTPANYGYTF. The CDR3 DNA sequence: TGTGCCAGCAGTACGAGGGTGACACCGGCTAACTATGGCTACACCTTC.

This clonotype was detected a few times. The chain combines TRBV5-1 with TRBJ2-4, with 8 bases lining up with TRBD1. V lost 3 bases to trimming and J lost 0 bases; unmatched junction nucleotides: 5. Germline-derived CDR1 and CDR2 are SGHRS and YFSETQ. The CDR3 extends over 16 amino acids. The CDR3 loop reads CASSSRTGLAKNIQYF. In DNA form, the CDR3 reads TGCGCCAGCAGCTCCCGGACAGGGCTAGCCAAAAACATTCAGTACTTC.

This clonotype was seen a handful of times. This rearrangement joins TRBV5-1 to TRBJ1-1; D is unresolved. In germline, CDR1 is SGHRS, CDR2 YFSETQ. Trimming left V 4 bases short and J 8 bases short, with 18 bases between. There are 14 residues in the CDR3. The CDR3: CASSAPDLLAEAFF. The CDR3 DNA reads TGCGCCAGCAGCGCCCCCGATCTCCTCGCGGAAGCTTTCTTT. Based on the CDR3 plus reference TRBV5-1 and TRBJ1-1, the full variable domain is KAGVTQTPRYLIKTRGQQVTLSCSPISGHRSVSWYQQTPGQGLQFLFEYFSETQRNKGNFPGRFSGRQFSNSRSEMNVSTLELGDSALYLCASSAPDLLAEAFFGQGTRLTVV.

In this sample, this clonotype turned up a few times. The V call is TRBV10-3, the J call TRBJ2-1; 11 bases match TRBD2. Germline CDR1 and CDR2: ENHRY and SYGVKD. V shed 3 bases, J shed 0 bases, and the junction held 13 bases outside the gene matches. This CDR3 has 20 amino acids. The CDR3 here is CAISDPFGTSGLSSYNEQFF. CDR3 coding DNA: TGTGCCATCAGTGACCCCTTTGGGACTAGCGGCCTTAGCTCCTACAATGAGCAGTTCTTC.

The V gene is TRBV2, the J gene TRBJ1-5, with D possibly being TRBD1 (6 bases). Germline lookup yields CDR1 SNHLY and CDR2 FYNNEI. V lost 4 bases and J lost 2, with 18 bases in between. CDR3 size: 17 residues. This CDR3 reads CASSGEKGVWGNQPQHF. The CDR3, as DNA: TGTGCCAGCAGTGGGGAGAAGGGGGTGTGGGGCAATCAGCCCCAGCATTTT.

V and J are TRBV7-2 and TRBJ2-2; the D is unclear. Between the trimmed V and J ends, which lost 3 bases and 2 bases, there was a span of 10 bases. There are 15 residues in the CDR3. From germline, CDR1 is SGHTA and CDR2 FQGNSA. CDR3 in amino acids: CASSFIQVNTGELFF. CDR3 DNA sequence: TGTGCCAGCAGCTTTATCCAGGTCAACACCGGGGAGCTGTTTTTT.

The table lists this clonotype with a few counts. The chain combines TRBV5-1 with TRBJ1-2; 7 bases are a match to TRBD1. CDR3 length: 16 amino acids. The germline V gene encodes CDR1 SGHRS and CDR2 YFSETQ. Trimming removed 1 base from V and 7 bases from J; junction bases left unmatched: 13. CDR3 nucleotides: TGCGCCAGCAGCTTGACCTCTACCACAGGGGAGTCTGGCTACACCTTC. It is translated as CASSLTSTTGESGYTF.

This chain links TRBV7-2 with TRBJ2-1, with TRBD1 matching over 12 bases. CDR3 length: 16 amino acids. V shed 4 bases and J 7 bases; nucleotides not matched to a gene: 8. Germline lookup yields CDR1 SGHTA and CDR2 FQGNSA. The CDR3 nucleotides read TGTGCCAGCAGCTGGTCCCCGGGACAGGGGGCGAATGAGCAGTTCTTC. Its translation is CASSWSPGQGANEQFF.